The following is a TCR beta chain sequence with its context. This sample was included in a study of CD8+ T cells in alopecia areata. The overall study: Treated patients received oral tofacitinib, 5 to 10 mg twice daily.

Treatment defined: oral pan-JAK inhibitor, 5-10 mg twice daily. Specimens obtained from alopecia areata patients comprised lesional scalp punch biopsies and peripheral blood. PBMCs provided sorted CD4+ and CD8+ T cells. RNA extraction and reverse transcription yielded cDNA as sequencing template. The method was immunoSEQ multiplex PCR; TCRdb's version includes in-frame clones alone and lacks a portion of them. The table records roughly 200,000 clones, about 60% of them present only once. The sequencing here drew on CD8+ T cells sorted from blood, taken at week 24, from a patient treated with tofacitinib. The receptor was isolated from a human donor with alopecia areata.

CDR3 amino acids: CATRPGQGKETQYF. DNA for the CDR3: TGTGCCACTCGACCCGGACAGGGAAAAGAGACCCAGTACTTC. This chain connects TRBV6-6 to TRBJ2-5; 8 bases are a match to TRBD1. The junction had 10 bases not matched to a gene; V was cut back by 10 bases and J by 3 bases. The CDR3 consists of 14 residues. Germline V lookup: CDR1 MNHNY, CDR2 SVGAGI (reference sequence).